This TCR beta chain stems from a study of vaccination effects on CD4 cells after COVID-19. Profiling relied on immunoSEQ multiplex PCR, and the TCRdb table lists in-frame clones only, not all of them. The data hold 7,500 to 10,000 clones, with around 76% observed a single time. Culture lasted about nine days before CD4+ T cell isolation. As their vaccination, participants received two doses of either BNT162b2 or mRNA-1273. Neither prior SARS-CoV-2 infection nor positive nucleocapsid antibodies were present in the vaccine recipients. The CDR3 consists of 15 residues. The V gene's germline CDR1 is SNHLY and CDR2 FYNNEI. V was clipped by 4 bases and J by 10 bases, with 22 bases between them. Comment on this clone: The antigen is not known.

This receptor was obtained from a human donor who received a COVID-19 vaccine. The rearrangement links TRBV2 to TRBJ2-5; D is tentatively TRBD1 or TRBD2 (5 bases each). Material: CD4+ T cells from PBMCs cultured without peptide, obtained after COVID-19 vaccination. CDR3 in amino acids: CASSVPGTVKQGQYF. The CDR3 nucleotides read TGTGCCAGCAGTGTCCCGGGGACCGTAAAGCAAGGCCAGTACTTC.